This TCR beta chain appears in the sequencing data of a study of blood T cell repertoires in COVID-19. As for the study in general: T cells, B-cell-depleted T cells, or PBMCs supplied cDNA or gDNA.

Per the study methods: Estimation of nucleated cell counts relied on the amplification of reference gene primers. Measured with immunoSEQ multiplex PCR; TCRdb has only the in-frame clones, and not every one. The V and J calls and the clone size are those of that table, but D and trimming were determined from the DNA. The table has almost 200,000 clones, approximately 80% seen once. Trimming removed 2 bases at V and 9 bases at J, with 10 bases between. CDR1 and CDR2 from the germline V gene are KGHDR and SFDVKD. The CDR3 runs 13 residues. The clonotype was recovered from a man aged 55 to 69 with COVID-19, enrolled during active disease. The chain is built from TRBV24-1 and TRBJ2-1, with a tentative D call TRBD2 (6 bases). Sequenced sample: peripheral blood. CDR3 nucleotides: TGTGCCACCAGTGATTCGGGGAGGAGTGAGCAGTTCTTC. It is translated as CATSDSGRSEQFF.